The 5 T cell receptor beta chains in this list originate from one sample, sequenced in a study of blood T cell repertoires in COVID-19. The table came from immunoSEQ multiplex PCR; TCRdb's copy has only in-frame clones and leaves some out. The sample contains approximately 61,000 clones, about 91% of which appear only once. The specimen was peripheral blood. The receptor source for this set is a woman aged 80 or over with active COVID-19.

The chain is built from TRBV2 and TRBJ1-1; no reliable D call. V was clipped by 4 bases and J by 0 bases, with 12 bases between them. The CDR3 covers 15 residues. The germline CDR1 and CDR2 sequences are SNHLY and FYNNEI. DNA for the CDR3: TGTGCCAGCAGTGTGGCTGGCTTCATGAACACTGAAGCTTTCTTT. This gives the protein CASSVAGFMNTEAFF.

The V call is TRBV18, the J call TRBJ2-7, with TRBD2 matching over 11 bases. This CDR3 is 16 amino acids long. CDR1 and CDR2 from the germline V gene are KGHSH and LQKENI. Unmatched junction bases numbered 7, after V lost 6 bases and J lost 0 bases. The chain's CDR3 is CASSPSGGTDSYEQYF. The CDR3 nucleotides are TGTGCCAGCTCCCCTAGCGGGGGGACCGACTCCTACGAGCAGTACTTC. Full variable domain (missing parts from reference TRBV18 and TRBJ2-7): NAGVMQNPRHLVRRRGQEARLRCSPMKGHSHVYWYRQLPEEGLKFMVYLQKENIIDESGMPKERFSAEFPKEGPSILRIQQVVRGDSAAYFCASSPSGGTDSYEQYFGPGTRLTVT.

J is TRBJ2-3 and V is TRBV5-6, with TRBD2 matching 7 bases. The CDR3 runs to 16 residues. V shed 5 bases, J shed 1 base, and the junction held 10 bases outside the gene matches. The germline V gene encodes CDR1 SGHDT and CDR2 YYEEEE. The chain's CDR3 is CASSPGGREGTDTQYF. In DNA form, the CDR3 reads TGTGCCAGCAGTCCCGGGGGACGGGAGGGCACAGATACGCAGTATTTT.

This chain uses TRBV5-4 with TRBJ2-2, with TRBD2 matching over 13 bases. Germline assignment: CDR1 SGHNT and CDR2 YYREEE (reference sequence). This CDR3 is built from 16 residues. The V and J ends lost 5 bases and 3 bases, in that order; junction bases with no gene match: 4. The chain's CDR3 is CASSHGLAGDTGELFF. CDR3 DNA: TGTGCCAGCAGTCACGGACTAGCGGGGGACACCGGGGAGCTGTTTTTT. The full variable domain, with the rest looked up from reference TRBV5-4 and TRBJ2-2, is ETGVTQSPTHLIKTRGQQVTLRCSSQSGHNTVSWYQQALGQGPQFIFQYYREEENGRGNFPPRFSGLQFPNYSSELNVNALELDDSALYLCASSHGLAGDTGELFFGEGSRLTVL.

The V and J genes are TRBV5-4 and TRBJ2-1; 10 bases fit TRBD2. From germline, CDR1 is SGHNT and CDR2 YYREEE (reference sequence). The CDR3 covers 17 residues. V lost 4 bases and J lost 1; bases outside the gene matches: 8. The CDR3 region has the DNA TGTGCCAGCAGCCTACAGCGGGGGGGCGGATCCTACAATGAGCAGTTCTTC. Protein sequence: CASSLQRGGGSYNEQFF. Full variable domain (outside the CDR3, taken from reference TRBV5-4 and TRBJ2-1): ETGVTQSPTHLIKTRGQQVTLRCSSQSGHNTVSWYQQALGQGPQFIFQYYREEENGRGNFPPRFSGLQFPNYSSELNVNALELDDSALYLCASSLQRGGGSYNEQFFGPGTRLTVL.